Listed here is a single T cell receptor beta chain. The sample originates from a study of OX40 agonist ivuxolimab in advanced cancers. Patients with a history of autoimmune disease or on systemic immunosuppression were excluded. Using immunoSEQ multiplex PCR, the repertoire was profiled, and TCRdb retains in-frame clones only, with some absent. In the table there are under 85,000 clones, 70% to 90% of which are singletons. The CDR3 is 16 residues long. The V segment lost 3 bases and the J segment 0 bases; nucleotides outside the gene matches: 4. The germline V gene encodes CDR1 SGHRS and CDR2 YFSETQ. This sample comprised CD4+ or CD8+ T cells sorted from blood, obtained in a trial of the OX40 agonist ivuxolimab. The TCR originated in an adult with an advanced solid tumor such as melanoma, head and neck, liver or kidney cancer. The chain carries TRBV5-1 and TRBJ2-1; 9 bases are shared with TRBD1. This CDR3 reads CASSWGQGSSYNEQFF. In DNA form, the CDR3 reads TGCGCCAGCAGCTGGGGACAGGGTAGCTCCTACAATGAGCAGTTCTTC.